What follows are 30 T cell receptor beta chains derived from one specimen sequenced in a study of blood T cell repertoires in COVID-19. Only in-frame clones appear in the TCRdb table, and some are missing; sequencing was by immunoSEQ multiplex PCR. Among more than 90,000 clones, 82% were seen once, and the ten largest hold about 18%. The material sequenced was peripheral blood. These receptors were collected from a man older than 75 with acute or convalescent COVID-19.

V usage is TRBV6-4 and J usage is TRBJ1-1, with 7 bases aligning to TRBD1. The CDR3 consists of 15 residues. V lost 0 bases and J lost 4; bases outside the gene matches: 5. Germline-derived CDR1 and CDR2 are MRHNA and SNTAGT. The CDR3 reads CASSDSEGGFTEAFF. The CDR3 DNA follows: TGTGCCAGCAGTGACTCGGAAGGGGGCTTCACTGAAGCTTTCTTT.

V and J are TRBV4-3 and TRBJ1-1; D is uncertain. CDR3 length equals 13 residues. The V end was cut by 2 bases, the J end by 5 bases, with 9 bases between. CDR1 and CDR2 (germline): LGHNA, YSLEER. The CDR3 DNA reads TGCGCCAGCAGCCAACACAGAGAGACTGAAGCTTTCTTT. This sequence encodes CASSQHRETEAFF.

The V call is TRBV6-2 or TRBV6-3, the J call TRBJ2-1; D uncertain. This CDR3 is 12 amino acids long. Per germline, CDR1 MNHEY and CDR2 SVGEGT. V lost 6 bases and J lost 10, with 13 bases in between. The CDR3 DNA sequence: TGTGCCAGCAGCCCTCTTGCCCGGGAGCAGTTCTTC. Its protein is CASSPLAREQFF.

This clone was seen once. V and J are TRBV5-4 and TRBJ1-4; D gene uncertain. Per germline, CDR1 SGHNT and CDR2 YYREEE (reference sequence). The CDR3 runs 13 residues. V gave up 4 bases and J gave up 12 bases, with 16 bases separating them. The CDR3 here is CASSVPGSRELFF. As DNA, the CDR3 is TGTGCCAGCAGCGTCCCCGGGTCCCGGGAACTGTTTTTT. Looking up the rest from reference TRBV5-4 and TRBJ1-4 gives the full variable domain: ETGVTQSPTHLIKTRGQQVTLRCSSQSGHNTVSWYQQALGQGPQFIFQYYREEENGRGNFPPRFSGLQFPNYSSELNVNALELDDSALYLCASSVPGSRELFFGSGTQLSVL.

The chain uses TRBV7-9 and TRBJ2-7; 10 bases are shared with TRBD1. Germline lookup yields CDR1 SEHNR and CDR2 FQNEAQ (reference sequence). Germline trimming cut 8 bases from V and 1 base from J; bases unmatched to any gene: 5. This CDR3 spans 14 amino acids. The CDR3 reads CASRRTGGSYEQYF. CDR3 DNA: TGTGCCAGCCGACGGACAGGGGGTTCCTACGAGCAGTACTTC.

The genes are TRBV9 and TRBJ1-2; D not resolved. CDR1 SGDLS and CDR2 YYNGEE come from the germline V gene. This CDR3 spans 14 amino acids. V gave up 0 bases and J gave up 4 bases, with 10 bases separating them. CDR3 loop: CASSVVGSTYGYTF. The CDR3 bases are TGTGCCAGCAGCGTAGTGGGCAGTACCTATGGCTACACCTTC.

The J gene is TRBJ1-5, the V gene TRBV6-6; 10 bases are a match to TRBD1. Per germline, CDR1 MNHNY and CDR2 SVGAGI (reference sequence). The junction had 2 bases not matched to a gene; V was cut back by 2 bases and J by 7 bases. The CDR3 loop spans 14 amino acids. The CDR3: CASSYDRGHQPQHF. CDR3 DNA: TGTGCCAGCAGTTACGACAGGGGGCACCAGCCCCAGCATTTT.

This clone has just one count. The CDR3, as DNA: TGTGCCAGTAGTCGCCCCGGCGAGAGGTTGGACAACGTCCTGACTTTC. Protein product: CASSRPGERLDNVLTF. The rearrangement joins TRBV19 to TRBJ2-6; D uncertain. With 5 bases removed from V and 9 bases from J, the gap between germline ends came to 20 bases. This CDR3 is built from 16 residues. CDR1 LNHDA and CDR2 SQIVND come from the germline V gene (reference sequence).

The chain joins TRBV7-8 to TRBJ2-7; 7 bases agree with TRBD2. V lost 5 bases, J lost 4 bases, and 8 bases stayed unmatched. Germline V CDR1 and CDR2: SGHVS, FQNEAQ. The CDR3 sequence is 14 residues long. The CDR3 DNA is TGTGCCAGCAGCCGCGGCCTAGCGGTTTACGAGCAGTACTTC. Translating gives CASSRGLAVYEQYF.

The V and J genes are TRBV4-1 and TRBJ1-5; D is ambiguous. The CDR3 consists of 15 residues. In germline, CDR1 is MGHRA, CDR2 YSYEKL. The germline V and J ends were trimmed by 4 bases and 2 bases, with 12 bases remaining between them. The CDR3 region is CASSLLAGGNQPQHF. The DNA for the CDR3 is TGCGCCAGCAGCCTTCTGGCGGGTGGCAATCAGCCCCAGCATTTT.

The chain has TRBV7-8 and TRBJ1-6; D possibly corresponds to TRBD1 (5 bases). V lost 2 bases and J 7 bases, leaving 6 bases between the germline ends. The germline gives CDR1 SGHVS, CDR2 FQNEAQ. The CDR3 sequence is 13 residues long. The CDR3 here is CASSLRQNSPLHF. The CDR3 coding sequence is TGTGCCAGCAGCTTAAGACAGAATTCACCCCTCCACTTT. Full variable domain (rest looked up from reference TRBV7-8 and TRBJ1-6): GAGVSQSPRYKVAKRGQDVALRCDPISGHVSLFWYQQALGQGPEFLTYFQNEAQLDKSGLPSDRFFAERPEGSVSTLKIQRTQQEDSAVYLCASSLRQNSPLHFGNGTRLTVT.

The V and J genes are TRBV24-1 and TRBJ2-3; the D gene is possibly TRBD2 (5 bases). The CDR3 extends over 12 amino acids. Per germline, CDR1 KGHDR and CDR2 SFDVKD. Trimming removed 7 bases at V and 5 bases at J, with 9 bases between. The CDR3 here is CATSQDLDTQYF. The CDR3 DNA reads TGTGCCACCAGCCAGGACTTAGATACGCAGTATTTT.

The chain employs TRBV7-6 and TRBJ2-3, with 8 bases fitting TRBD2. V trimming: 8 bases; J trimming: 4 bases; junction bases outside the gene matches: 11. Per germline, CDR1 SGHVS and CDR2 FNYEAQ. The length of the CDR3 is 15 residues. CDR3 sequence (DNA): TGTGCCAGCTCTCCAGCGGGAGAGGTGGCAGATACGCAGTATTTT. This encodes CASSPAGEVADTQYF.

V gene TRBV5-4 combines with J gene TRBJ1-1; D remains unclear. There are 15 residues in the CDR3. CDR1 is SGHNT, CDR2 YYREEE, per germline (reference sequence). With 3 bases removed from V and 1 base from J, the gap between germline ends came to 13 bases. The CDR3 spells CASSSRVGSNTEAFF. The DNA of the CDR3 is TGTGCCAGCAGCTCCCGAGTGGGCTCGAACACTGAAGCTTTCTTT.

This clone was counted many times. The chain employs TRBV19 and TRBJ1-3; tentative D call: TRBD1 (6 bases). This CDR3 has 14 amino acids. V lost 5 bases to trimming and J lost 4 bases, with 12 bases between them. Germline V CDR1 and CDR2: LNHDA, SQIVND (reference sequence). CDR3 loop: CASSRGQTGNTIYF. CDR3 DNA: TGTGCCAGTAGTCGCGGACAGACCGGAAACACCATATATTTT. Together with reference TRBV19 and TRBJ1-3, the CDR3 gives the full variable domain: DGGITQSPKYLFRKEGQNVTLSCEQNLNHDAMYWYRQDPGQGLRLIYYSQIVNDFQKGDIAEGYSVSREKKESFPLTVTSAQKNPTAFYLCASSRGQTGNTIYFGEGSWLTVV.

CDR3 in DNA: TGTGCCAGCAGCCCGGGGACAGGGGGTCAGCCCCAGCATTTT. Translating gives CASSPGTGGQPQHF. The V gene is TRBV3-1 (or the pseudogene TRBV3-2), the J gene TRBJ1-5; TRBD1 aligns across 11 bases. Germline V lookup: CDR1 LGHDT, CDR2 YNNKEL (reference sequence). V was clipped by 4 bases and J by 6 bases; unmatched bases: 2. This CDR3 has 14 amino acids.

This chain uses TRBV19 with TRBJ1-1; TRBD1 agrees at 10 bases. Per the germline V gene, CDR1 is LNHDA and CDR2 is SQIVND (reference sequence). V lost 5 bases and J lost 3; bases outside the gene matches: 6. The CDR3 is 15 residues long. Here the CDR3 DNA reads TGTGCCAGTAGTCCGGGGACAGGGGACTACACTGAAGCTTTCTTT. Its translation is CASSPGTGDYTEAFF.

This clone was seen more than once but under ten times. J is TRBJ2-1 and V is TRBV27, with 14 bases that match TRBD2. J was trimmed by 6 bases and V by 6 bases; bases with no gene match: 4. The germline V gene encodes CDR1 MNHEY and CDR2 SMNVEV (reference sequence). The CDR3 length is 15 residues. This CDR3 is CASRLGLAGVNEQFF. The DNA for the CDR3 is TGTGCCAGCAGACTGGGACTAGCGGGAGTCAATGAGCAGTTCTTC.

The rearrangement uses TRBV7-2 and TRBJ2-5; unclear D gene. This CDR3 has 12 amino acids. V was clipped by 2 bases and J by 5 bases, with 6 bases between them. The germline gives CDR1 SGHTA, CDR2 FQGNSA. The CDR3 sequence: CASSLSRETQYF. CDR3 nucleotides: TGTGCCAGCAGCTTATCGCGGGAGACCCAGTACTTC.

This chain joins TRBV11-2 and TRBJ1-5, with 8 nucleotides matching TRBD1. The CDR3 has 14 amino acids. Trimming cost V 5 bases and J 4 bases; bases outside gene matches: 4. The germline CDR1 and CDR2 sequences are SGHAT and FQNNGV. In DNA, the CDR3 is TGTGCCAGCAGCAGGACAGGGAATAATCAGCCCCAGCATTTT. The encoded protein is CASSRTGNNQPQHF.

The J gene is TRBJ2-3, the V gene TRBV24-1, with TRBD1 as a possible D gene (5 bases). The CDR3 spans 12 residues. The V and J ends lost 4 bases and 8 bases respectively, with 9 bases between them. Per the germline V gene, CDR1 is KGHDR and CDR2 is SFDVKD. CDR3 loop: CATSDLQGTQYF. DNA of the CDR3: TGTGCCACCAGTGACCTTCAGGGTACGCAGTATTTT.

The chain carries TRBV9 and TRBJ2-2; 7 bases align to TRBD1. The CDR3 sequence is 15 residues long. V gave up 3 bases and J gave up 3 bases; unmatched junction bases: 5. The germline V gene encodes CDR1 SGDLS and CDR2 YYNGEE. This chain's CDR3 is CASSGGQFDTGELFF. The DNA of the CDR3 is TGTGCCAGCAGCGGGGGACAGTTCGACACCGGGGAGCTGTTTTTT.

This clone appeared a few times. The chain couples TRBV30 to TRBJ1-1, with D maybe TRBD1 (5 bases). The germline CDR1 and CDR2 sequences are GTSNPN and SVGIG (reference sequence). Deletions cut 3 bases from V and 4 bases from J, with 12 bases between. The CDR3 covers 13 residues. This chain's CDR3 is CAWSHGGGTEAFF. For the CDR3, the DNA is TGTGCCTGGAGCCATGGGGGGGGCACTGAAGCTTTCTTT.

This clone has a single count. This chain connects TRBV11-3 to TRBJ2-3; maybe TRBD2 (6 bases). The CDR3 is 13 amino acids. Trimming shortened V by 2 bases and J by 5 bases, and 8 bases separated the two germline ends. CDR1 SGHNT and CDR2 YENEEA come from the germline V gene. This CDR3 is CASSLQGGDTQYF. The CDR3 region has the DNA TGTGCCAGCAGCTTACAGGGAGGAGATACGCAGTATTTT.

This rearrangement joins TRBV5-6 to TRBJ2-7; TRBD2 aligns across 10 bases. Per germline, CDR1 SGHDT and CDR2 YYEEEE. Unmatched junction bases numbered 5, after V lost 0 bases and J lost 2 bases. The length of the CDR3 is 16 residues. The CDR3 nucleotides read TGTGCCAGCAGCTTGGTGGGGACTAGCGTGACCTACGAGCAGTACTTC. Its translation is CASSLVGTSVTYEQYF.

The rearrangement uses TRBV27 and TRBJ2-5, with D hard to call. The ends were cut back, 4 bases at V and 5 bases at J, with 5 bases in the middle. Germline V gives CDR1 MNHEY, CDR2 SMNVEV (reference sequence). The CDR3 extends over 11 amino acids. The CDR3 loop is CASSSLETQYF. The CDR3 nucleotides read TGTGCCAGCAGTTCTTTGGAGACCCAGTACTTC.

The rearrangement uses TRBV18 and TRBJ1-6; TRBD1 matches 8 bases. The CDR3 runs 14 residues. The germline V gene has CDR1 KGHSH and CDR2 LQKENI. V shed 3 bases and J 5 bases; nucleotides not matched to a gene: 0. CDR3 region: CASSPGQDNSPLHF. In DNA, the CDR3 is TGTGCCAGCTCACCGGGACAGGATAATTCACCCCTCCACTTT.

This clone was observed a handful of times. V and J are TRBV5-6 and TRBJ2-2; D perhaps matches TRBD1 (6 bases). Trimming took 4 bases from V and 11 from J, leaving 15 bases between them. This CDR3 spans 13 amino acids. Germline values: CDR1 SGHDT, CDR2 YYEEEE. The CDR3 DNA follows: TGTGCCAGCAGCGGGGATGGACAGAGAGAGCTGTTTTTT. This sequence encodes CASSGDGQRELFF.

The chain links TRBV5-1 to TRBJ2-5; 8 bases map to TRBD1. The V and J ends lost 3 bases and 1 base, in that order; junction bases with no gene match: 20. Germline V gene sequence: CDR1 SGHRS, CDR2 YFSETQ. This CDR3 region has 20 residues. Here the CDR3 reads CASSSARARTGRRSQETQYF. For the CDR3, the DNA is TGCGCCAGCAGCTCCGCCCGCGCCCGGACAGGGAGGAGATCCCAAGAGACCCAGTACTTC.

The rearrangement uses TRBV11-3 and TRBJ2-1, with D perhaps matching TRBD2 (6 bases). The V and J ends lost 4 bases and 7 bases respectively, with 14 bases between them. Germline V gene lookup returns CDR1 SGHNT and CDR2 YENEEA. CDR3 size: 14 residues. CDR3 protein: CASSSSSGRNEQFF. The CDR3 nucleotides read TGTGCCAGCAGCTCATCCTCGGGGAGGAATGAGCAGTTCTTC.